Given below is one TCR beta chain in context. The data stem from a study of Ad26.COV2.S vaccination and SARS-CoV-2 variants. Treatment of the sample: roughly 19 received Ad26.COV2.S at low or high dose, single or two shots; several received placebo; per-sample allocation not given. Sampling was performed 63 days after the first vaccine or placebo injection. Assay: immunoSEQ multiplex PCR; the TCRdb copy retains only in-frame clones and omits some. The table lists some 520,000 clones, roughly 89% of them singletons, with about 13% in the top ten. Sequences were derived from peripheral blood, sampled in a trial of Ad26.COV2.S vaccine versus placebo. This clonotype originated in a person aged 18-65 years who received the Ad26.COV2.S COVID-19 vaccine or a placebo.

The CDR3 protein is CASRSPVNEQFF. CDR3 DNA sequence: TGTGCCAGTAGAAGCCCTGTCAATGAGCAGTTCTTC. The chain couples TRBV19 to TRBJ2-1; no clear D gene. Germline-derived CDR1 and CDR2 are LNHDA and SQIVND (reference sequence). This CDR3 spans 12 amino acids. Trimming took off 6 bases at V and 6 bases at J, with 9 bases between the two ends.